These 14 T cell receptor beta chains share one sample of origin, sequenced in a study of blood T cell repertoires in COVID-19. Clones were read by immunoSEQ multiplex PCR, and TCRdb kept only the in-frame ones, dropping some. Of fewer than 300,000 clones listed, approximately 90% are singletons. Sequenced: peripheral blood. The receptors originated from a woman between 40 and 50 years old who had recovered from COVID-19.

This chain connects TRBV4-2 to TRBJ2-7, with TRBD2 matching 7 bases. Per the germline V gene, CDR1 is LGHNA and CDR2 is YNFKEQ. Trimming at V came to 4 bases and at J to 2 bases, leaving 5 bases not matched to a gene. This CDR3 region has 14 residues. The CDR3 is CASSPGGGPYEQYF. The CDR3 DNA sequence: TGTGCCAGCAGCCCGGGGGGAGGACCCTACGAGCAGTACTTC.

This rearrangement joins TRBV7-2 to TRBJ2-3; D is unresolved. Germline V lookup: CDR1 SGHTA, CDR2 FQGNSA. CDR3 length equals 18 residues. Trimming pared 1 base from V and 0 bases from J, leaving 17 bases between. The CDR3 is CASSLVPLARTSTDTQYF. DNA of the CDR3: TGTGCCAGCAGCTTAGTCCCCCTCGCGCGCACTAGCACAGATACGCAGTATTTT.

The chain carries TRBV4-1 and TRBJ2-2, with a possible D match to TRBD2 (6 bases). Per germline, CDR1 MGHRA and CDR2 YSYEKL. This CDR3 is 14 amino acids long. Trimming shortened V by 1 base and J by 5 bases, and 8 bases separated the two germline ends. Written as DNA, the CDR3 is TGCGCCAGCAGCCAAGTTGGGGGGACCGGGGAGCTGTTTTTT. It translates to CASSQVGGTGELFF.

V gene TRBV5-4 combines with J gene TRBJ2-7, with 7 nucleotides matching TRBD1. The CDR3 has 13 amino acids. V was pared by 4 bases and J by 3 bases, with 4 bases of the junction left unmatched. Per the germline V gene, CDR1 is SGHNT and CDR2 is YYREEE (reference sequence). The CDR3 DNA is TGTGCCAGCAGCACCAGGGGGAACTACGAGCAGTACTTC. It codes for CASSTRGNYEQYF.

This chain links TRBV7-7 with TRBJ1-5; D not certain. The CDR3 is 13 residues long. The ends were cut back, 0 bases at V and 4 bases at J, with 4 bases in the middle. The germline V gene encodes CDR1 SSHAT and CDR2 FNYEAQ (reference sequence). The CDR3 region has the DNA TGTGCCAGCAGCTTAGCCCTAAATCAGCCCCAGCATTTT. It is translated as CASSLALNQPQHF. The whole variable domain, filled in from reference TRBV7-7 and TRBJ1-5, reads GAGVSQSPRYKVTKRGQDVTLRCDPISSHATLYWYQQALGQGPEFLTYFNYEAQPDKSGLPSDRFSAERPEGSISTLTIQRTEQRDSAMYRCASSLALNQPQHFGDGTRLSIL.

V is TRBV10-3 and J is TRBJ1-1; TRBD1 matches 7 bases. After removal of 6 bases from V and 1 base from J, the junction contained 5 bases not matched to a gene. This CDR3 comprises 14 residues. Germline CDR1 and CDR2: ENHRY and SYGVKD. The CDR3 DNA is TGTGCCATCAGCCGACAGGGTGGGAACACTGAAGCTTTCTTT. This encodes CAISRQGGNTEAFF.

There are many counts of this clone. CDR3 sequence (DNA): TGTGCCAGCAGCCCTTACACTAGCTCCGGGGAGCTGTTTTTT. It specifies CASSPYTSSGELFF. This rearrangement joins TRBV3-1 (or the pseudogene TRBV3-2) to TRBJ2-2; possibly TRBD2 for D (6 bases). V was shortened by 4 bases and J by 6 bases, with 12 bases between the two germline ends. This CDR3 comprises 14 residues. The germline V gene has CDR1 LGHDT and CDR2 YNNKEL (reference sequence).

CDR3 sequence reads: CAIRAGGAEGETQYF. The CDR3 DNA sequence: TGTGCCATCAGGGCCGGAGGGGCGGAGGGGGAGACCCAGTACTTC. The chain carries TRBV10-3 and TRBJ2-5; D perhaps matches TRBD2 (6 bases). Germline CDR1 and CDR2: ENHRY and SYGVKD. Trimming removed 6 bases from V and 5 bases from J, with 19 bases in between. The CDR3 runs to 15 residues.

The chain couples TRBV2 to TRBJ2-2; D is perhaps TRBD1 (6 bases). Trimming took 6 bases from V and 4 from J, leaving 9 bases between them. This CDR3 has 13 amino acids. Germline CDR1 SNHLY, CDR2 FYNNEI. CDR3 protein: CASRRQATGELFF. CDR3 coding DNA: TGTGCCAGCAGGAGACAGGCCACCGGGGAGCTGTTTTTT.

CDR3 sequence (DNA): TGTGCCAGCAGTCTAGCGGGCCTCTACAATGAGCAGTTCTTC. Translated, it gives CASSLAGLYNEQFF. This chain connects TRBV27 to TRBJ2-1; 8 nucleotides agree with TRBD2. This CDR3 is 14 amino acids long. CDR1 and CDR2 from the germline V gene are MNHEY and SMNVEV (reference sequence). The V and J ends lost 5 bases and 3 bases, in that order; junction bases with no gene match: 3.

This clone was detected only once. This rearrangement joins TRBV30 to TRBJ1-5; D is unclear. V lost 0 bases, J lost 6 bases, and 12 bases lay in between. CDR3 length: 14 residues. Germline V gene data show CDR1 as GTSNPN and CDR2 as SVGIG (reference sequence). CDR3 DNA sequence: TGTGCCTGGAGTGTAGCCCCATCGGGTCAGCCCCAGCATTTT. As protein: CAWSVAPSGQPQHF.

The chain joins TRBV29-1 to TRBJ1-2, with 11 bases matching TRBD1. Trimming took 7 bases from V and 11 from J; bases not matched to a gene: 12. Germline V gives CDR1 SQVTM, CDR2 ANQGSEA. This CDR3 contains 13 residues. DNA of the CDR3: TGCAGCGCCGCCGGGACAGGGGGTAGGGTGTACACCTTC. It encodes CSAAGTGGRVYTF.

The gene calls are TRBV30 and TRBJ1-6; D unresolved. The CDR3 consists of 15 residues. The V gene's germline CDR1 is GTSNPN and CDR2 SVGIG (reference sequence). V lost 2 bases and J 7 bases, leaving 15 bases between the germline ends. In DNA, the CDR3 is TGTGCCTGGAGTTGGGCCTTGGGCAGAAATTCACCCCTCCACTTT. As protein: CAWSWALGRNSPLHF.

This chain joins TRBV21-1 and TRBJ2-1; the table assigns TRBD2, which was not confirmed against the DNA. TRBV21-1 is a documented pseudogene. The CDR3 runs 22 residues. The DNA of the CDR3 is TGTGCCAGCAGCAAAAAGCCCCCCCCGAGAGTTTGTGAGCGGGAATCCTACAATGAGCAGTTCTTC. Amino acid sequence: CASSKKPPPRVCERESYNEQFF.